Listed below are T cell receptor beta chains from one sample, sequenced in a study of cytomegalovirus exposure and HLA in healthy donors. TCRdb's table, derived via immunoSEQ multiplex PCR, lists solely in-frame clones and lacks some. The table records some 200,000 clones, around 89% of them present only once. Sequencing input: PBMCs. The origin of the receptors is a young woman in good health and CMV-seronegative. The CDR3 runs from the conserved cysteine through the conserved F or W. D genes are given only for firm matches. The size entry is marked missing in some rows and otherwise reads once, few, many or a size class.

TRBD2 NA TRBJ2-3 TRBV5-4 CASSLAGGGTDTQYF TGTGCCAGCAGCTTGGCCGGCGGGGGGACAGATACGCAGTATTTT
TRBD2 NA TRBJ2-1 TRBV2 CASIAGGLNEQFF TGTGCCAGCATAGCGGGGGGGCTCAATGAGCAGTTCTTC
TRBD1 NA TRBJ2-1 TRBV13 CASSSDREITNNEQFF TGTGCCAGCAGCTCGGACAGGGAGATCACGAACAATGAGCAGTTCTTC
TRBD2 NA TRBJ2-3 TRBV30 CAWSQGLAGGFTDTQYF TGTGCCTGGAGCCAGGGACTAGCGGGAGGATTCACAGATACGCAGTATTTT
NA NA TRBJ1-1 TRBV9 CASSVGDTHTEAFF TGTGCCAGCAGCGTAGGGGACACCCACACTGAAGCTTTCTTT
TRBD1 NA TRBJ1-3 TRBV18 CASSRQQGARPPSGNTIYF TGTGCCAGCTCACGACAACAGGGGGCTCGACCCCCCTCTGGAAACACCATATATTTT
NA once TRBJ2-5 TRBV14 CASSQVRGRQETQYF TGTGCCAGCAGCCAAGTCCGGGGAAGGCAAGAGACCCAGTACTTC
NA NA TRBJ1-3 TRBV4-3 CASSQGGEPYSGNTIYF TGCGCCAGCAGCCAAGGGGGGGAACCATACTCTGGAAACACCATATATTTT
TRBD2 NA TRBJ2-7 TRBV6-1 CASSVSGNYEQYF TGTGCCAGCAGTGTTAGCGGGAACTACGAGCAGTACTTC
NA NA TRBJ1-3 TRBV4-3 CASSQVPGNSGNTIYF TGCGCCAGCAGCCAAGTTCCAGGGAACTCTGGAAACACCATATATTTT
TRBD1 NA TRBJ1-2 TRBV5-1 CASSPRTGVLYGYTF TGCGCCAGCAGCCCGCGGACAGGGGTATTATATGGCTACACCTTC
NA NA TRBJ2-3 TRBV7-2 CASSLEGFPFTDTQYF TGTGCCAGCAGCTTAGAGGGGTTCCCCTTCACAGATACGCAGTATTTT
NA NA TRBJ1-5 TRBV4-3 CASSQVGGRGPQHF TGCGCCAGCAGCCAGGTGGGAGGCCGGGGGCCCCAGCATTTT
NA NA TRBJ2-5 TRBV2 CASSEIGTGSKETQYF TGTGCCAGCAGTGAGATCGGAACAGGGTCGAAAGAGACCCAGTACTTC
TRBD2 NA TRBJ2-7 TRBV9 CASSSRRLAGVREQYF TGTGCCAGCAGCTCCCGGCGACTAGCGGGAGTGAGGGAGCAGTACTTC
NA NA TRBJ1-3 TRBV7-2 CATGSSYSGNTIYF TGTGCCACCGGGTCCTCCTACTCTGGAAACACCATATATTTT
NA NA TRBJ2-6 TRBV5-4 CASSSRGGANVLTF TGTGCCAGCAGTTCCAGGGGTGGGGCCAACGTCCTGACTTTC
TRBD1 NA TRBJ2-2 TRBV7-7 CASSLVGTANTGELFF TGTGCCAGCAGCTTAGTCGGGACAGCGAACACCGGGGAGCTGTTTTTT
NA NA TRBJ2-1 TRBV7-3 CASSLILGGPYNEQFF TGTGCCAGCAGCTTAATACTAGGAGGCCCATACAATGAGCAGTTCTTC
TRBD1 NA TRBJ1-1 TRBV11-2 CASSYYRGNTEAFF TGTGCCAGCAGCTATTACAGGGGGAACACTGAAGCTTTCTTT
NA NA TRBJ1-2 TRBV6-5 CASSYGGEDYGYTF TGTGCCAGCAGTTACGGAGGGGAAGACTATGGCTACACCTTC
NA NA TRBJ2-7 TRBV6-1 CASSEWPHSPEQYF TGTGCCAGCAGTGAATGGCCTCACAGTCCCGAGCAGTACTTC
TRBD1 NA TRBJ1-2 TRBV4-1 CASSQSGGRYGYTF TGCGCCAGCAGCCAGTCAGGGGGTAGGTATGGCTACACCTTC
NA NA TRBJ1-3 TRBV4-3 CASSRNRGSGNTIYF TGCGCCAGCAGCCGAAACAGAGGGTCTGGAAACACCATATATTTT
NA NA TRBJ1-4 TRBV4-3 CASSQEAHRRPNEKLFF TGCGCCAGCAGCCAAGAGGCCCACAGGCGGCCTAATGAAAAACTGTTTTTT
TRBD1 NA TRBJ1-1 TRBV7-9 CASIKTGINTEAFF TGTGCCAGCATCAAGACAGGGATAAACACTGAAGCTTTCTTT
NA NA TRBJ2-7 TRBV7-2 CASSLGPARASYEQYF TGTGCCAGCAGCTTAGGCCCGGCTAGAGCCTCCTACGAGCAGTACTTC
NA NA TRBJ2-3 TRBV4-3 CASSPLAGAATDTQYF TGCGCCAGCAGCCCGCTAGCTGGAGCGGCAACAGATACGCAGTATTTT
TRBD1 NA TRBJ1-5 TRBV19 CASRSQTGDTQPQHF TGTGCCAGTAGGTCCCAGACAGGGGACACTCAGCCCCAGCATTTT
TRBD2 NA TRBJ2-1 TRBV27 CASSPFAGDTYNEQFF TGTGCCAGCAGCCCGTTTGCGGGAGACACCTACAATGAGCAGTTCTTC
TRBD1 NA TRBJ1-5 TRBV2 CASSVTGDYSNQPQHF TGTGCCAGCAGTGTGACAGGGGATTATAGCAATCAGCCCCAGCATTTT
TRBD1 NA TRBJ2-7 TRBV5-4 CASSWDRGPSEQYF TGTGCCAGCAGCTGGGACAGGGGGCCTAGCGAGCAGTACTTC
NA NA TRBJ2-7 TRBV7-9 CASSWGGSYEQYF TGTGCCAGCAGCTGGGGCGGTTCCTACGAGCAGTACTTC
NA NA TRBJ1-3 TRBV11-2 CASSLAGAGNTIYF TGTGCCAGCAGCTTAGCAGGGGCTGGAAACACCATATATTTT
NA NA TRBJ1-1 TRBV29-1 CSVGGDTEAFF TGCAGCGTAGGGGGGGACACTGAAGCTTTCTTT
TRBD1 NA TRBJ1-2 TRBV6-1 CAGQTGHRGYGYTF TGTGCCGGACAGACAGGGCATAGGGGCTATGGCTACACCTTC
NA NA TRBJ1-1 TRBV18 CASSPQSRQGGEAFF TGTGCCAGCTCACCACAATCCAGGCAGGGTGGTGAAGCTTTCTTT
NA NA TRBJ2-6 TRBV7-2 CASSLDLPLELSGANVLTF TGTGCCAGCAGCTTAGATCTTCCTCTAGAGCTCTCTGGGGCCAACGTCCTGACTTTC
TRBD1 NA TRBJ1-3 TRBV7-3 CASSLTPGQTGNTIYF TGTGCCAGCAGCTTAACTCCGGGACAGACTGGAAACACCATATATTTT
NA NA TRBJ1-4 TRBV9 CAPDRNEKLFF TGCGCACCGGACAGAAATGAAAAACTGTTTTTT
NA NA TRBJ2-3 TRBV5-5 CASSPLGHRGGTQYF TGTGCCAGCAGCCCCCTCGGCCACAGGGGGGGTACGCAGTATTTT